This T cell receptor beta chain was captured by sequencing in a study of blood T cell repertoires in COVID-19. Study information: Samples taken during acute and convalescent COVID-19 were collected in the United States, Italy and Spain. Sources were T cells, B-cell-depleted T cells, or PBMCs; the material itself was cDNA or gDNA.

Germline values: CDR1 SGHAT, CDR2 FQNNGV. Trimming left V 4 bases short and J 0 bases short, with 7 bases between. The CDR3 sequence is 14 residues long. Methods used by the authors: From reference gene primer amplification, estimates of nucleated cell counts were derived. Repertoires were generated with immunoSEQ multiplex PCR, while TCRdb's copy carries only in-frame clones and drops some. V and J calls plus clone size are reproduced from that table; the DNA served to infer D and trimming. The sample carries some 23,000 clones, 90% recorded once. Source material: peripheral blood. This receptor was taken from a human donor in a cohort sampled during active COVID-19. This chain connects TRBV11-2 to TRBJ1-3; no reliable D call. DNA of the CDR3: TGTGCCAGCAGCTCGGTTCACTCTGGAAACACCATATATTTT. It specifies CASSSVHSGNTIYF.